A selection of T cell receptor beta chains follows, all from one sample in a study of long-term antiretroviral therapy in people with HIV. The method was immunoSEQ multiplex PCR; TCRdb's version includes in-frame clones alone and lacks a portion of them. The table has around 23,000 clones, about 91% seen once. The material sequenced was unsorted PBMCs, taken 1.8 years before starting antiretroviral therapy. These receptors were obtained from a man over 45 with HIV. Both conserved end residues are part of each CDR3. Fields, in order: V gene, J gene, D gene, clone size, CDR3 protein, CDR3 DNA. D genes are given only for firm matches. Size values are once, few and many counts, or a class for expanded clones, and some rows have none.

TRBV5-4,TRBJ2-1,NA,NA,CASSLQGSYNEQFF,TGTGCCAGCAGCTTACAGGGAAGCTACAATGAGCAGTTCTTC
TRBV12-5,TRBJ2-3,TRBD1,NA,CASGFRPRDRGLMAQYF,TGTGCTAGTGGTTTTAGACCCCGGGACAGGGGGCTGATGGCGCAGTATTTT
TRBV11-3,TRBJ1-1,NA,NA,CASSLDVNTEAFF,TGTGCCAGCAGCTTAGATGTGAACACTGAAGCTTTCTTT
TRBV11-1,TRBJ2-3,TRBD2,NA,CASSSLVRGRVTDTQYF,TGTGCCAGCAGCTCCCTGGTCCGGGGGAGGGTGACAGATACGCAGTATTTT
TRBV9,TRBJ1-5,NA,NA,CASSSHSEEPQHF,TGTGCCAGCAGCAGCCACAGTGAGGAGCCCCAGCATTTT
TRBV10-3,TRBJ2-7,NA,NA,CATFPARAHSYEQYF,TGTGCCACCTTTCCGGCCAGGGCTCACTCCTACGAGCAGTACTTC
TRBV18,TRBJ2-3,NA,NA,CASSPQTGAGDTQYF,TGTGCCAGCTCACCTCAAACCGGGGCGGGAGATACGCAGTATTTT
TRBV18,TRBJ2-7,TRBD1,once,CASSPQGGQVEQYF,TGTGCCAGCTCACCACAGGGGGGACAGGTCGAGCAGTACTTC
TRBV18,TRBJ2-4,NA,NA,CASSPTKLAKNIQYF,TGTGCCAGCTCACCAACGAAACTAGCCAAAAACATTCAGTACTTC
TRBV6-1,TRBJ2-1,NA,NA,CASSPPGYDEQFF,TGTGCCAGCTCCCCCCCAGGCTATGATGAGCAGTTCTTC
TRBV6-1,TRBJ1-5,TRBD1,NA,CASSIDRGWNQPQHF,TGTGCCAGCAGTATAGACAGGGGCTGGAATCAGCCCCAGCATTTT
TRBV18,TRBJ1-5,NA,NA,CASSPSGSGQPQHF,TGTGCCAGCTCACCATCGGGGTCCGGCCAGCCCCAGCATTTT
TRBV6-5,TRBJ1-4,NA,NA,CASSQGHGNEKLFF,TGTGCCAGCAGCCAAGGACACGGGAATGAAAAACTGTTTTTT
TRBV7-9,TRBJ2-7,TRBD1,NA,CASSLDGTASYEQYF,TGTGCCAGCAGCTTAGATGGGACAGCCTCCTACGAGCAGTACTTC
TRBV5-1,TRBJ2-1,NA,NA,CASSLDWELGEQFF,TGCGCCAGCAGCTTGGATTGGGAGCTTGGTGAGCAGTTCTTC
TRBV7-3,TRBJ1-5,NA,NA,CASSRNRQALKYSNQPQHF,TGTGCCAGCAGCCGAAACCGACAGGCCCTAAAATATAGCAATCAGCCCCAGCATTTT
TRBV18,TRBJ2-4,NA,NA,CASSQRRSNIQYF,TGTGCCAGCTCACAAAGGCGGTCGAACATTCAGTACTTC
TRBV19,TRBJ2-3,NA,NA,CASSIAVHTDTQYF,TGTGCCAGTAGTATAGCCGTCCACACAGATACGCAGTATTTT
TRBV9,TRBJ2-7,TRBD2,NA,CASSVGGTSWIYEQYF,TGTGCCAGCAGCGTTGGAGGGACTAGCTGGATCTACGAGCAGTACTTC
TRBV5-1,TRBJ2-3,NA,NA,CASSGQTSTDTQYF,TGCGCCAGCAGTGGGCAGACTAGCACAGATACGCAGTATTTT
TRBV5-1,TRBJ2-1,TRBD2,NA,CASSLVGPSGMGEQFF,TGCGCCAGCAGCTTGGTGGGGCCTAGCGGAATGGGTGAGCAGTTCTTC
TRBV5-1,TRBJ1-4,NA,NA,CASSPHRDPREGKLFF,TGCGCCAGCAGCCCTCACAGGGACCCACGAGAAGGAAAACTGTTTTTT
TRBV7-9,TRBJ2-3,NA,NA,CASSLSWGPLGNTQYF,TGTGCCAGCAGCTTATCGTGGGGTCCCCTGGGGAATACGCAGTATTTT
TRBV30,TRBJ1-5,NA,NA,CAWSGSGTYSNQPQHF,TGTGCCTGGAGTGGTTCCGGTACCTATAGCAATCAGCCCCAGCATTTT
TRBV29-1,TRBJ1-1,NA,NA,CSVVRIYTEAFF,TGCAGCGTTGTTCGGATTTACACTGAAGCTTTCTTT
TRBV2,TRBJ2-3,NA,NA,CASTPSQVFTDTQYF,TGTGCCAGCACCCCCTCTCAGGTCTTCACAGATACGCAGTATTTT
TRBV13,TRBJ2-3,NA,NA,CASSARLDHTDTQYF,TGTGCCAGCAGCGCCCGACTAGATCATACAGATACGCAGTATTTT
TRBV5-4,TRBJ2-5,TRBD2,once,CASSLSGINQETQYF,TGTGCCAGCAGCCTAAGCGGGATTAACCAAGAGACCCAGTACTTC
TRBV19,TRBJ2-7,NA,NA,CASGQFYEQYF,TGTGCCAGCGGACAGTTCTACGAGCAGTACTTC
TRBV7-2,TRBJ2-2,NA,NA,CASSLASAPTGELFF,TGTGCCAGCAGCTTAGCGAGCGCTCCCACCGGGGAGCTGTTTTTT
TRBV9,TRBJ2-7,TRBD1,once,CASSGGGTSSYEQYF,TGTGCCAGCAGCGGAGGGGGCACTTCTTCCTACGAGCAGTACTTC
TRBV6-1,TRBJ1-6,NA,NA,CASNSQGRVNSPLHF,TGTGCCAGCAACAGCCAGGGGAGAGTGAATTCACCCCTCCACTTT
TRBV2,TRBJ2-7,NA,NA,CASSYTGTLGEQYF,TGTGCCAGCAGTTATACCGGGACATTGGGGGAGCAGTACTTC
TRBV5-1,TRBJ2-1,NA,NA,CASSLETSYNEQFF,TGCGCCAGCAGCTTGGAGACATCCTACAATGAGCAGTTCTTC
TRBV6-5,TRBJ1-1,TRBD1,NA,CASKAGTGLNTEAFF,TGTGCCAGCAAGGCCGGGACAGGACTGAACACTGAAGCTTTCTTT
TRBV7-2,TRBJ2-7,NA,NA,CASSSQYEQYF,TGTGCCAGCAGCTCGCAATACGAGCAGTACTTC
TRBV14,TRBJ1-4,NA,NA,CASSRQFNEKLFF,TGTGCCAGCAGCCGACAGTTTAATGAAAAACTGTTTTTT
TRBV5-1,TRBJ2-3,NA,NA,CASSLEQNTDTQYF,TGCGCCAGCAGCTTGGAACAGAACACAGATACGCAGTATTTT
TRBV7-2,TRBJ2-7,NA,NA,CASSLEVPAGQYF,TGTGCCAGCAGCTTAGAGGTCCCCGCTGGGCAGTACTTC
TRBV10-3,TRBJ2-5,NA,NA,CAISDREETQYF,TGTGCCATCAGTGACAGGGAAGAGACCCAGTACTTC
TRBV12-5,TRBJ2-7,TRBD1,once,CASGSYRDRAFLTYEQYF,TGTGCTAGTGGTTCCTACCGGGACAGAGCGTTCTTAACCTACGAGCAGTACTTC
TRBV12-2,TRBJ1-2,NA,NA,CASRLGWGAYTF,TGTGCAAGTCGCCTAGGGTGGGGGGCCTACACCTTC
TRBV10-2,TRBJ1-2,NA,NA,CASSPRDIYGYTF,TGCGCCAGCAGTCCCCGGGACATCTATGGCTACACCTTC
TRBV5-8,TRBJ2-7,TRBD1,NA,CASSRDRSSYEQYF,TGTGCCAGCAGCAGGGACAGGAGCTCATACGAGCAGTACTTC
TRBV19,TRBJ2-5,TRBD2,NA,CASSPLMASGSSGETQYF,TGTGCCAGTAGTCCTCTGATGGCTAGCGGGAGTTCGGGGGAGACCCAGTACTTC
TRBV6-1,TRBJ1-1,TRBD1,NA,CASIPSGTEVTEAFF,TGTGCCAGTATACCATCCGGGACAGAGGTCACTGAAGCTTTCTTT
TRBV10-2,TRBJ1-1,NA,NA,CARGGGPEAFF,TGCGCCAGAGGGGGGGGTCCCGAAGCTTTCTTT
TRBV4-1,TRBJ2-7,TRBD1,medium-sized,CASSQDWGTASYEQYF,TGCGCCAGCAGCCAAGATTGGGGGACAGCTTCCTACGAGCAGTACTTC
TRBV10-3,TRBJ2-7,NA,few,CAIRQDSYEQYF,TGTGCCATCAGACAGGACTCCTACGAGCAGTACTTC
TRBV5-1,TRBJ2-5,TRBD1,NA,CASSLATGGWETQYF,TGCGCCAGCAGCTTGGCGACAGGGGGCTGGGAGACCCAGTACTTC
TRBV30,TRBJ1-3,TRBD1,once,CAWSQGARGNTIYF,TGTGCCTGGAGCCAGGGGGCGCGAGGAAACACCATATATTTT
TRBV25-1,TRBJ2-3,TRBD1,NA,CASSAGGKGTDTQYF,TGTGCCAGCAGCGCAGGGGGCAAGGGCACAGATACGCAGTATTTT
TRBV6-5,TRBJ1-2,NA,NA,CASSYSIRVLGYTF,TGTGCCAGCAGTTACTCGATAAGGGTGTTAGGCTACACCTTC
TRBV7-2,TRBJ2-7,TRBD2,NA,CASSGRWTSGAGEQYF,TGTGCCAGCAGCGGACGTTGGACTAGCGGGGCCGGGGAGCAGTACTTC
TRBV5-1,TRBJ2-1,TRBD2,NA,CASSLSEREQFF,TGCGCCAGCAGCTTGAGTGAGCGGGAACAGTTCTTC
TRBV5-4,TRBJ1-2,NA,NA,CASSLGQGWDGYTF,TGTGCCAGCAGCTTGGGGCAGGGGTGGGATGGCTACACCTTC
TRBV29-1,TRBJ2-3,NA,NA,CSVEGLATDTQYF,TGCAGCGTTGAAGGGCTAGCGACAGATACGCAGTATTTT